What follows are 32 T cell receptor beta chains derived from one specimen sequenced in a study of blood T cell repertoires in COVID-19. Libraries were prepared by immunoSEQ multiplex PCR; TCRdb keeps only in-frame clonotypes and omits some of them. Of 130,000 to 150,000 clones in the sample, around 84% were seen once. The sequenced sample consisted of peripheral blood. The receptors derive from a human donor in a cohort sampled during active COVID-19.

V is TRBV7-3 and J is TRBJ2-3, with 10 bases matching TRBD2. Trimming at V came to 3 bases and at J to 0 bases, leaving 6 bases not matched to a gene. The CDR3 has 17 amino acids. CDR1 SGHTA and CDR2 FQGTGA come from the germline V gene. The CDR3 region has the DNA TGTGCCAGCAGCTTGGAGCGGGGGGGCTTTAGCACAGATACGCAGTATTTT. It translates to CASSLERGGFSTDTQYF.

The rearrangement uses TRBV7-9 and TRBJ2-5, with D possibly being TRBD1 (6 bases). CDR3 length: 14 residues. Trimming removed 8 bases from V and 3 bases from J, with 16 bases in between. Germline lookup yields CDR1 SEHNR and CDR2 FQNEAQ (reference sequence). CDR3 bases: TGTGCCAGCGGACCACAGGGTCCCAAAGAGACCCAGTACTTC. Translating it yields CASGPQGPKETQYF.

The CDR3 reads CASSEAVGARNSPLHF. The CDR3, as DNA: TGTGCCAGCAGTGAAGCAGTGGGGGCTAGGAATTCACCCCTCCACTTT. This chain links TRBV6-1 with TRBJ1-6; perhaps TRBD1 as D (6 bases). Deletions cut 0 bases from V and 7 bases from J, with 13 bases between. The germline V gene has CDR1 MNHNS and CDR2 SASEGT. This CDR3 is 16 amino acids long.

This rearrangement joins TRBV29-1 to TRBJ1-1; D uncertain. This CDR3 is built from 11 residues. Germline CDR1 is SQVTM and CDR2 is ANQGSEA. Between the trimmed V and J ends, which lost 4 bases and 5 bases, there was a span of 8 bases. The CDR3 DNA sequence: TGCAGCGTTGGGGGAGGGACTGAAGCTTTCTTT. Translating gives CSVGGGTEAFF.

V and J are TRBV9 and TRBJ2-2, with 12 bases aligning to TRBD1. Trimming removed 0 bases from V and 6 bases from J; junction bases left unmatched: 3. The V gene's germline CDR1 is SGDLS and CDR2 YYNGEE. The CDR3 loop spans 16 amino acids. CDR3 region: CASSVEGTGGPGELFF. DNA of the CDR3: TGTGCCAGCAGCGTAGAAGGGACAGGGGGCCCCGGGGAGCTGTTTTTT.

The CDR3 is CASSQERATNEKLFF. The CDR3 DNA reads as TGTGCCAGCAGCCAAGAACGTGCGACTAATGAAAAACTGTTTTTT. The chain uses TRBV4-2 and TRBJ1-4; D is unclear. Germline loops: CDR1 LGHNA, CDR2 YNFKEQ. The CDR3 has 15 residues. V lost 0 bases and J lost 2, with 7 bases in between.

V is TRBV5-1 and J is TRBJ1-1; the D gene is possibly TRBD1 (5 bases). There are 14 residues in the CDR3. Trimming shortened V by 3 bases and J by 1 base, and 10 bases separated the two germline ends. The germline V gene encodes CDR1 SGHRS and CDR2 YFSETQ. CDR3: CASSSDSQNTEAFF. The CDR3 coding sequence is TGCGCCAGCAGCTCTGACAGCCAGAACACTGAAGCTTTCTTT.

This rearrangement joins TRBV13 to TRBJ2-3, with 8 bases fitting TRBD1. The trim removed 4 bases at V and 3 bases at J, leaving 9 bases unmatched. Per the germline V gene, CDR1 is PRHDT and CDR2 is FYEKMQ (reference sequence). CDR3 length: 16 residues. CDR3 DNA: TGTGCCAGCAGCTCGCAAGCAGGGGGCGCGACAGATACGCAGTATTTT. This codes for CASSSQAGGATDTQYF.

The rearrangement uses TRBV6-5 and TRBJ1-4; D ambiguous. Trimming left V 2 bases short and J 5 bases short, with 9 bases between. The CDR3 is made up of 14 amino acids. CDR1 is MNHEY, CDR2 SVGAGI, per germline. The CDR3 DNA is TGTGCCAGCAGTTACGGTGGCGGGAATGAAAAACTGTTTTTT. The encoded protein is CASSYGGGNEKLFF.

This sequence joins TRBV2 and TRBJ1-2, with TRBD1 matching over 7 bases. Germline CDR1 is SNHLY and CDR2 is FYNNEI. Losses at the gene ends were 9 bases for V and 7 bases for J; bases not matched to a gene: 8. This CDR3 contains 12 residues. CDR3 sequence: CASSLGQVGYTF. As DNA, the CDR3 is TGTGCCAGTTCGCTAGGACAGGTTGGCTACACCTTC.

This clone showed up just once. The CDR3 DNA reads as TGTGCCAGTAGTATCCTGACAGGGGGGAACACTGAAGCTTTCTTT. This encodes CASSILTGGNTEAFF. The chain combines TRBV19 with TRBJ1-1; the match to TRBD1 covers 9 bases. The CDR3 length is 15 residues. CDR1 and CDR2 from the germline V gene are LNHDA and SQIVND (reference sequence). V lost 3 bases to trimming and J lost 1 base; unmatched junction nucleotides: 3.

The CDR3 region is CASSLDRDTEAFF. In DNA form, the CDR3 reads TGTGCCAGCAGCCTCGACAGGGACACTGAAGCTTTCTTT. The chain links TRBV7-3 to TRBJ1-1; 7 bases line up with TRBD1. CDR3 size: 13 residues. The V and J ends lost 5 bases and 3 bases, in that order; junction bases with no gene match: 3. Germline loops: CDR1 SGHTA, CDR2 FQGTGA.

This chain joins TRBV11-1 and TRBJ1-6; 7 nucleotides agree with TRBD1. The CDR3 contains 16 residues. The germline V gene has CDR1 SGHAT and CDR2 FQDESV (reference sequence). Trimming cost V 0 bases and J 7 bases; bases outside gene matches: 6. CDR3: CASSLAQGSWNSPLHF. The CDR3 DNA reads TGTGCCAGCAGCTTAGCACAGGGGTCTTGGAATTCACCCCTCCACTTT.

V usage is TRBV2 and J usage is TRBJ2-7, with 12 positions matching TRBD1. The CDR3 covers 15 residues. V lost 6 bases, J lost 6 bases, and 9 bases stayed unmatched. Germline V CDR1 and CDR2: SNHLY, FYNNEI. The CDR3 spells CASSPSGTGGFEQYV. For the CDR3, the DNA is TGTGCCAGCAGCCCGTCGGGGACAGGGGGCTTCGAGCAGTACGTC.

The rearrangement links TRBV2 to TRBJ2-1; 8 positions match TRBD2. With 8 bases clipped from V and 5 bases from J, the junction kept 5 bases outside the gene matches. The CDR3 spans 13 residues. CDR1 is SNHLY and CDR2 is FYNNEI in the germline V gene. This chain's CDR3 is CASLGLANNEQFF. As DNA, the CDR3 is TGTGCCAGCCTAGGACTAGCAAACAATGAGCAGTTCTTC.

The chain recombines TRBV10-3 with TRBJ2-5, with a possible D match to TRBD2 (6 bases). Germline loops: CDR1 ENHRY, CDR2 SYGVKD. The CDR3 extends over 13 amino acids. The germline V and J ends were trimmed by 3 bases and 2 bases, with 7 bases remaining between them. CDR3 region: CAISDGGQETQYF. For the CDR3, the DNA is TGTGCCATCAGTGATGGGGGGCAAGAGACCCAGTACTTC.

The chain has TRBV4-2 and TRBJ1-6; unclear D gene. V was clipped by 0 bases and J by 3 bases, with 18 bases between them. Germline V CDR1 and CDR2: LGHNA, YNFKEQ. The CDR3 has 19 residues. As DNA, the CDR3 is TGTGCCAGCAGCCAAGATACCCCAGTTGAATTCCTCTATAATTCACCCCTCCACTTT. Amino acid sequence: CASSQDTPVEFLYNSPLHF.

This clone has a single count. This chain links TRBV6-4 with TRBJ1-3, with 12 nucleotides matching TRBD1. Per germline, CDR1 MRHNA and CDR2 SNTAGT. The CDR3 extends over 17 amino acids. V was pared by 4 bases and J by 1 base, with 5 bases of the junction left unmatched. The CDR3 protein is CASSAWDRGPSGNTIYF. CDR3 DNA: TGTGCCAGCAGTGCCTGGGACAGGGGGCCATCTGGAAACACCATATATTTT.

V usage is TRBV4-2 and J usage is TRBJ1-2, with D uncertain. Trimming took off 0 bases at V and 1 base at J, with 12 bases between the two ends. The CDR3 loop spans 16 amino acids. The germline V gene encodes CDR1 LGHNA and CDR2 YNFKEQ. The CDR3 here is CASSQDLQVLNYGYTF. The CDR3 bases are TGTGCCAGCAGCCAAGATCTCCAGGTCCTTAACTATGGCTACACCTTC.

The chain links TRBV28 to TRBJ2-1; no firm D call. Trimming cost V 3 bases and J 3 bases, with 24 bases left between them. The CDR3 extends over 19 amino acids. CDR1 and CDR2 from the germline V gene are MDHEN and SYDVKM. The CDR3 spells CASSFGKPGSGLNYNEQFF. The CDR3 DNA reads TGTGCCAGCAGTTTTGGAAAACCTGGTTCGGGTCTAAACTACAATGAGCAGTTCTTC.

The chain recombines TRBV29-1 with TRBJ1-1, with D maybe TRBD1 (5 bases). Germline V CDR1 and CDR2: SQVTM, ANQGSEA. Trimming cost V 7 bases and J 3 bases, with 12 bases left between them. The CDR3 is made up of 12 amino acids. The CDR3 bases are TGCAGCGCCCGGACACAATACACTGAAGCTTTCTTT. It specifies CSARTQYTEAFF.

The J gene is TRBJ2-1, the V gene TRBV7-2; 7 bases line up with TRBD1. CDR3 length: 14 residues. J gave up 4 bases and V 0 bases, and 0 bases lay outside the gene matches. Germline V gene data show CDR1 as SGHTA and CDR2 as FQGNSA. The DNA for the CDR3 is TGTGCCAGCAGCTTAGCCAGGGGGTACAATGAGCAGTTCTTC. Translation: CASSLARGYNEQFF.

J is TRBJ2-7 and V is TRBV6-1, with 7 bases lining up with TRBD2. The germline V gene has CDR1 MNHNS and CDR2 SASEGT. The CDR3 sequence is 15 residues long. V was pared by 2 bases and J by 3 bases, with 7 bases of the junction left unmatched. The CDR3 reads CASSEKIGGSYEQYV. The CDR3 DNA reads TGTGCCAGCAGTGAAAAAATTGGCGGGAGCTACGAGCAGTACGTC.

Written as DNA, the CDR3 is TGTGCCAGCAGCGTCACCGGGACACGGCCCGGCTACACCTTC. Protein: CASSVTGTRPGYTF. The gene calls are TRBV5-6 and TRBJ1-2, with D perhaps matching TRBD1 (6 bases). Trimming pared 4 bases from V and 8 bases from J, leaving 18 bases between. The CDR3 contains 14 residues. CDR1 and CDR2 (germline): SGHDT, YYEEEE.

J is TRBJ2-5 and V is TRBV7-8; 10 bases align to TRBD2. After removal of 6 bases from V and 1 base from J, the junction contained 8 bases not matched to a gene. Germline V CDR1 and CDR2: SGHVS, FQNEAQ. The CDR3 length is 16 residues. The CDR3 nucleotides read TGTGCCAGCAGTCCGGAGCGGGGGGGTTCCCAAGAGACCCAGTACTTC. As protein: CASSPERGGSQETQYF.

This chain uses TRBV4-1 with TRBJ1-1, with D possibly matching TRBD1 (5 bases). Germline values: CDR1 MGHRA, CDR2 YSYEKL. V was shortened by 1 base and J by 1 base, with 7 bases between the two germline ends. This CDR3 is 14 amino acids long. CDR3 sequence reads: CASSQATGNTEAFF. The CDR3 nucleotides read TGCGCCAGCAGCCAAGCCACAGGGAACACTGAAGCTTTCTTT.

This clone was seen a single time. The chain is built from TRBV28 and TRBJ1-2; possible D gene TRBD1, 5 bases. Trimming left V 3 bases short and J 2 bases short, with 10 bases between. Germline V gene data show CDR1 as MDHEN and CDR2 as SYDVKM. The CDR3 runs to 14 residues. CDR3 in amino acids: CASSFEGANYGYTF. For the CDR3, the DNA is TGTGCCAGCAGTTTTGAAGGGGCGAACTATGGCTACACCTTC.

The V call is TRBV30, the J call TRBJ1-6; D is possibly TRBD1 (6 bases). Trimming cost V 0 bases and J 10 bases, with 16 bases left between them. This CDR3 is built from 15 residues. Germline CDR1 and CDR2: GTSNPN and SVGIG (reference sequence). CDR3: CAWSVLRGSHSPLHF. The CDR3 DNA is TGTGCCTGGAGTGTACTTAGGGGGTCCCACTCACCCCTCCACTTT.

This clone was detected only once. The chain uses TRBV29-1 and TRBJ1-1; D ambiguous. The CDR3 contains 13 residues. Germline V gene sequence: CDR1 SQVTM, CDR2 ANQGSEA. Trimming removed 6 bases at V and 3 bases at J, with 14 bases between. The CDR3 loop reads CSVLEFIDTEAFF. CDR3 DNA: TGCAGCGTCCTGGAGTTTATCGACACTGAAGCTTTCTTT.

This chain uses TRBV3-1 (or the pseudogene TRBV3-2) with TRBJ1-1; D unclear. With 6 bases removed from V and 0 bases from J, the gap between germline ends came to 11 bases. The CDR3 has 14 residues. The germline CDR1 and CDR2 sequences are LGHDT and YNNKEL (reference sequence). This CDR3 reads CASSPRGMNTEAFF. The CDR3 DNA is TGTGCCAGCAGTCCGAGAGGTATGAACACTGAAGCTTTCTTT.

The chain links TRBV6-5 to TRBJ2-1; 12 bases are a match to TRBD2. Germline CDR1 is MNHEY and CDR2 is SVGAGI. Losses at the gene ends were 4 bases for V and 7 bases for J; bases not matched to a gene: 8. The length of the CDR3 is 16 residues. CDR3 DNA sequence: TGTGCCAGCAGTTTCCGGACTAGCGGGACTGGGAATGAGCAGTTCTTC. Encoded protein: CASSFRTSGTGNEQFF.

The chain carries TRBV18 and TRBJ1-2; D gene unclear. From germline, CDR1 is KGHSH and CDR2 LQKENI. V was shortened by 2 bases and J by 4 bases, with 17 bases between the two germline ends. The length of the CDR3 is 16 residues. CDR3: CASSPTASPDGYGYTF. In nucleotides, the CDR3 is TGTGCCAGCTCACCAACAGCAAGCCCCGACGGCTATGGCTACACCTTC.